The T cell receptor beta chain under discussion was sequenced for a study of T cell repertoires in cytomegalovirus infection. General study points: Using cumulative public TCR beta family frequency, the authors identified those who carried CMV together with the relevant HLA.

Germline V CDR1 and CDR2: SEHNR, FQNEAQ (reference sequence). The V segment lost 7 bases and the J segment 1 base; nucleotides outside the gene matches: 9. This CDR3 is 16 amino acids long. This clonotype was seen repeatedly, ten times or more. Its specificity is unknown. TCRdb re-called the reads through MiXCR, storing one row per CDR3 protein. The table includes roughly 920,000 distinct CDR3 sequences, approximately 32% detected once. V gene TRBV7-9 combines with J gene TRBJ2-5, with TRBD2 matching 10 bases. The specimen was cultured CD8+ T cells from PBMCs, collected from culture after CMV antigen stimulation. This sequence was found in a human donor in good health (CMV status not recorded). Some clones in this sample may be carry-over from other donors' samples. The CDR3 loop reads CASIPLAGGRQETQYF. In DNA, the CDR3 is TGTGCCAGCATCCCATTAGCGGGGGGCCGCCAAGAGACCCAGTACTTC.